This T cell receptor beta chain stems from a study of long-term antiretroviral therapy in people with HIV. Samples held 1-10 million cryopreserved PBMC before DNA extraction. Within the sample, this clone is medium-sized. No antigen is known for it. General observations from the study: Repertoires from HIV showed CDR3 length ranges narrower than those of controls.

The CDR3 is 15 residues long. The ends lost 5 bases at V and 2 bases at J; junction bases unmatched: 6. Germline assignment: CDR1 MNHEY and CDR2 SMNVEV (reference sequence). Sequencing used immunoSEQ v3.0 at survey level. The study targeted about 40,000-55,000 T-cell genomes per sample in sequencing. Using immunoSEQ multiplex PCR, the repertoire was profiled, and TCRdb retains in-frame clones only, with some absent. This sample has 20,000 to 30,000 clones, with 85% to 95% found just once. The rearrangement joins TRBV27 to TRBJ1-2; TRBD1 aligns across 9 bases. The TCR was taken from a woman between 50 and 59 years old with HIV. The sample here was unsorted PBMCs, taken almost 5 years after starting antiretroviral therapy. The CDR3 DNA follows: TGTGCCAGCAGTCCTAGGACAGGGGCAAACTATGGCTACACCTTC. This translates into CASSPRTGANYGYTF.